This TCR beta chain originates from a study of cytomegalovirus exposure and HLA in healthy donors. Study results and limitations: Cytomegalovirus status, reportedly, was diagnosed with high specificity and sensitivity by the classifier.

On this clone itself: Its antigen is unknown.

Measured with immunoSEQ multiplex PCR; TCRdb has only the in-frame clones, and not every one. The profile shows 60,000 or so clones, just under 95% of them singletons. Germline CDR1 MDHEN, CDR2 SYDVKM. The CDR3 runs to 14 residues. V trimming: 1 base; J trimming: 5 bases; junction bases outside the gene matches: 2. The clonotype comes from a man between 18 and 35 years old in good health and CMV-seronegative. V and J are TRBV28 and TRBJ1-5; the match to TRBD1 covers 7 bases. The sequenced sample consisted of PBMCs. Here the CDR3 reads CASSLLTGYQPQHF. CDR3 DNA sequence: TGTGCCAGCAGTTTATTGACAGGGTATCAGCCCCAGCATTTT.